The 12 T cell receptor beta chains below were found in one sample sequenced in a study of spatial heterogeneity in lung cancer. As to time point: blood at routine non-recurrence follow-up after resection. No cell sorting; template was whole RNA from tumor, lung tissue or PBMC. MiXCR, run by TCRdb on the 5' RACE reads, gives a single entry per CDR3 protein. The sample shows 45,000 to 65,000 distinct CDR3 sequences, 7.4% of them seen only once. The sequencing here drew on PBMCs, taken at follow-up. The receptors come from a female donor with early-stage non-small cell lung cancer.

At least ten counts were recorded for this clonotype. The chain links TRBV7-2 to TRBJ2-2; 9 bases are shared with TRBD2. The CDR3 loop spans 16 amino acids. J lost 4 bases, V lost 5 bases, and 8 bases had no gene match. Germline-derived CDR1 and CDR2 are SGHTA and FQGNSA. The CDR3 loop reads CASSPRGGAITGELFF. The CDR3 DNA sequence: TGTGCCAGCAGCCCCCGCGGGGGGGCGATCACCGGGGAGCTGTTTTTT.

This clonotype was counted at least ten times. The CDR3: CASSQGSTAPNTEAFF. The CDR3 DNA follows: TGTGCCAGCAGCCAAGGTTCTACTGCCCCTAACACTGAAGCTTTCTTT. The chain joins TRBV3-1 to TRBJ1-1; D gene uncertain. The ends were cut back, 1 base at V and 2 bases at J, with 14 bases in the middle. CDR3 length equals 16 residues. Germline values: CDR1 LGHDT, CDR2 YNNKEL (reference sequence).

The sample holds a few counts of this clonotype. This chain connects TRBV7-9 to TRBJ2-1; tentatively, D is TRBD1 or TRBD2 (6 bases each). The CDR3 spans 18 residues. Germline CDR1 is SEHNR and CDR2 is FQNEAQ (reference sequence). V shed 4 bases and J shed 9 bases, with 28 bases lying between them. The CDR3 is CASSSTSPGTPGGGEQFF. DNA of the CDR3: TGTGCCAGCAGCTCGACGAGCCCGGGGACACCCGGGGGCGGTGAGCAGTTCTTC.

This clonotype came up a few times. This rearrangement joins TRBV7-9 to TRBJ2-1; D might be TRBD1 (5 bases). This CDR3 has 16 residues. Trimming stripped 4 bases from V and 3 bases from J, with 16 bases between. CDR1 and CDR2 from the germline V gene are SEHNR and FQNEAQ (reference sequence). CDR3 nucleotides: TGTGCCAGCAGCTCCGAGGCAGGGAACTACTACAATGAGCAGTTCTTC. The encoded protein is CASSSEAGNYYNEQFF. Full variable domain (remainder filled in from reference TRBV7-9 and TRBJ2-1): DTGVSQNPRHKITKRGQNVTFRCDPISEHNRLYWYRQTLGQGPEFLTYFQNEAQLEKSRLLSDRFSAERPKGSFSTLEIQRTEQGDSAMYLCASSSEAGNYYNEQFFGPGTRLTVL.

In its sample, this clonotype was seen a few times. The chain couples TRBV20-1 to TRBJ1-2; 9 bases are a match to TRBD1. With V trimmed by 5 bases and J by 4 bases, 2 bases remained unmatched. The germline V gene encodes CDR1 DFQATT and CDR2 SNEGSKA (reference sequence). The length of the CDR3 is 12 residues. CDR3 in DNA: TGCAGTGCTCGGACAGGGGTCTATGGCTACACCTTC. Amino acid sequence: CSARTGVYGYTF.

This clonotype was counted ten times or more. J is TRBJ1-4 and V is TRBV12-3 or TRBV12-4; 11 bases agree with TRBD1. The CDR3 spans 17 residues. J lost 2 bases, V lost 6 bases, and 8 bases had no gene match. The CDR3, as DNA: TGTGCCAGCAGGGCAAGGGACAGGGGGACTACTAATGAAAAACTGTTTTTT. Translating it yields CASRARDRGTTNEKLFF.

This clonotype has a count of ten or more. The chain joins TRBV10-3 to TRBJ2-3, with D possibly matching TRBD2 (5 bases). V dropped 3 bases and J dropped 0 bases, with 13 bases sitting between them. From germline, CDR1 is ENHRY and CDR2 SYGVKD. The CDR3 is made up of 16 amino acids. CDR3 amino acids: CAISDHERTSTDTQYF. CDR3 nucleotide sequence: TGTGCCATCAGTGATCATGAGCGGACGAGCACAGATACGCAGTATTTT.

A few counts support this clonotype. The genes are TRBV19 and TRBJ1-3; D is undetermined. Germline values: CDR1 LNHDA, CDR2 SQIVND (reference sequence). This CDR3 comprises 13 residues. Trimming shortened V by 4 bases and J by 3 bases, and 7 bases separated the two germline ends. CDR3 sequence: CASSSANGNTIYF. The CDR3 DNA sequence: TGTGCCAGTAGTAGCGCGAATGGAAACACCATATATTTT.

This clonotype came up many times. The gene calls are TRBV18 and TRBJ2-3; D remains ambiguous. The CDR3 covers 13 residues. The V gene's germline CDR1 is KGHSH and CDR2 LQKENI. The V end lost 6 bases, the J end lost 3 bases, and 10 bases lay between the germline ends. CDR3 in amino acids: CASSLPSTDTQYF. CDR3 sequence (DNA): TGTGCCAGCTCCCTACCTAGTACAGATACGCAGTATTTT.

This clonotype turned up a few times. The CDR3 nucleotides are TGTGCCTGGCGGACAGGCAGCTCTGGAAACACCATATATTTT. Its protein product is CAWRTGSSGNTIYF. V gene TRBV30 combines with J gene TRBJ1-3; TRBD1 agrees at 7 bases. Losses at the gene ends were 5 bases for V and 0 bases for J; bases not matched to a gene: 4. Germline values: CDR1 GTSNPN, CDR2 SVGIG (reference sequence). The CDR3 consists of 14 residues.

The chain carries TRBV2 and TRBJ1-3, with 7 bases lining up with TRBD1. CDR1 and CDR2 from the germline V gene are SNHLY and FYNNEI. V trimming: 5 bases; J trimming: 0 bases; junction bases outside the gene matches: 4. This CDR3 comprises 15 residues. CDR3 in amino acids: CASSRDSLSGNTIYF. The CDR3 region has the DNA TGTGCCAGCAGTAGGGACAGTCTCTCTGGAAACACCATATATTTT.

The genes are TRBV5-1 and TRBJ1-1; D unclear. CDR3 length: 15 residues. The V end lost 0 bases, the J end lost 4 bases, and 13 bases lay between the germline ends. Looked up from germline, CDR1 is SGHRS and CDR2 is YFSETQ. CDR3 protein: CASSLAVAWGTEAFF. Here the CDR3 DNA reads TGCGCCAGCAGCTTGGCGGTGGCCTGGGGCACTGAAGCTTTCTTT.